This TCR beta chain was retrieved from a study of naive and memory T cell subsets. RNA was extracted from more than 2 ml of whole blood of healthy adults. The library had UMIs added by 3' ligation of an oligonucleotide to TCR cDNA. The study, taken as a whole, reports: This RNA-based method may be sensitive to activation-related transcript changes.

Blood and skin TCR RNA was reverse transcribed with alpha and beta constant primers. Using its own MiXCR run on the 5' RACE reads, TCRdb lists one record per CDR3 protein. Of about 22,000 distinct CDR3 sequences listed, 4.2% are singletons. Per the germline V gene, CDR1 is SGDLS and CDR2 is YYNGEE. The CDR3 spans 18 residues. Trimming cost V 0 bases and J 3 bases; bases outside gene matches: 11. At least ten counts were recorded for this clonotype. Its antigen is currently unknown. This chain uses TRBV9 with TRBJ2-7, with TRBD2 matching over 11 bases. The source is a male donor in good health. The CDR3 is CASSVASGLAANNYEQYF. DNA for the CDR3: TGTGCCAGCAGCGTAGCTTCGGGACTAGCGGCCAATAACTACGAGCAGTACTTC.